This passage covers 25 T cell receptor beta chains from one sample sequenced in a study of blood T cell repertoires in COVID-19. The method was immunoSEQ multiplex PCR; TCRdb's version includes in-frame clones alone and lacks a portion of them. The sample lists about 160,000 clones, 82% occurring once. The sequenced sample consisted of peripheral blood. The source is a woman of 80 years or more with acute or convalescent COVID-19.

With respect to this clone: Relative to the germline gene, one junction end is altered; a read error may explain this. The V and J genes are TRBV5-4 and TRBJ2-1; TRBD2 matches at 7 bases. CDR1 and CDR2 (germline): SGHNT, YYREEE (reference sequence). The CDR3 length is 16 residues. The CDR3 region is CASSLGAGVPYNEQFF. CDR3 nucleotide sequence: TGTGCCAGCAGTTTGGGTGCGGGAGTCCCCTACAATGAGCAGTTCTTC. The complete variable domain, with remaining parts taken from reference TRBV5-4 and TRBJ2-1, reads ETGVTQSPTHLIKTRGQQVTLRCSSQSGHNTVSWYQQALGQGPQFIFQYYREEENGRGNFPPRFSGLQFPNYSSELNVNALELDDSALYLCASSLGAGVPYNEQFFGPGTRLTVL.

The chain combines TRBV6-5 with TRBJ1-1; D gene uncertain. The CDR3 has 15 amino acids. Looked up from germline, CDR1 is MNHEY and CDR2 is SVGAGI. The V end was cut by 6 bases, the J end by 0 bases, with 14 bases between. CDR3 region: CASRSGWIMNTEAFF. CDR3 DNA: TGTGCCAGCAGGTCGGGATGGATTATGAACACTGAAGCTTTCTTT.

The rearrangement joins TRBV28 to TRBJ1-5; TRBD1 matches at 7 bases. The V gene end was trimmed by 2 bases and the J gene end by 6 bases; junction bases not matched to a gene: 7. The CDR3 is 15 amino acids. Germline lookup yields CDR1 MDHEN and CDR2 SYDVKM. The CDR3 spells CASSLRGLGAQPQHF. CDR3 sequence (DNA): TGTGCCAGCAGTTTAAGGGGGCTGGGGGCTCAGCCCCAGCATTTT.

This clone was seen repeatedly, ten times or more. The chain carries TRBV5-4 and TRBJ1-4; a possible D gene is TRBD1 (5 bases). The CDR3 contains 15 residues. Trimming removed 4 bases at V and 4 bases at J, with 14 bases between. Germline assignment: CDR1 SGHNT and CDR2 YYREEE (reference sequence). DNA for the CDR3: TGTGCCAGCAGCCACCAGGGATTGGGTAATGAAAAACTGTTTTTT. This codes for CASSHQGLGNEKLFF.

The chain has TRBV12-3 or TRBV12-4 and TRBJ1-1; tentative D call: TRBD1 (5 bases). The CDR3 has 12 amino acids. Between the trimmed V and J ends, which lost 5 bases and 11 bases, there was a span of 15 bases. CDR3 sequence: CASSPAGGEAFF. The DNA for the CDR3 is TGTGCCAGCAGTCCAGCGGGGGGAGAGGCTTTCTTT.

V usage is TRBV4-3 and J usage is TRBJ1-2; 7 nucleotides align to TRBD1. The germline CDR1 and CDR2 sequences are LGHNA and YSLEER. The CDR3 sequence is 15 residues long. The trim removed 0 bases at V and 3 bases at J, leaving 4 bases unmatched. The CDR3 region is CASSQERGRDYGYTF. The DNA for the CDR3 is TGCGCCAGCAGCCAAGAGAGGGGGCGCGACTATGGCTACACCTTC.

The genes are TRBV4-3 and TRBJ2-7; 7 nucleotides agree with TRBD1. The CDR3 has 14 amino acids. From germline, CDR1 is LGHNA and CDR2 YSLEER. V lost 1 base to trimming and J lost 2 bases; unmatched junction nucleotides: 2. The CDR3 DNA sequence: TGCGCCAGCAGCCAAGGACAGGGAGCCTACGAGCAGTACTTC. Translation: CASSQGQGAYEQYF.

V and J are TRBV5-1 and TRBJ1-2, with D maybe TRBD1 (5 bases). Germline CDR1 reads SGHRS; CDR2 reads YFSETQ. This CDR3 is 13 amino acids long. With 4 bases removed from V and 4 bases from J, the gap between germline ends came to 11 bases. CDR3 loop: CASSGQGAYGYTF. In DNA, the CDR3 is TGCGCCAGCAGCGGGCAGGGTGCCTATGGCTACACCTTC.

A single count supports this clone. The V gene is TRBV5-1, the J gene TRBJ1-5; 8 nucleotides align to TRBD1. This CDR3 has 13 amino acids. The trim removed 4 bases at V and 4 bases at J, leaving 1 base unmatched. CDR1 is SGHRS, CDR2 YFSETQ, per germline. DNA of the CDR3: TGCGCCAGCAGCCGGGACAGGAATCAGCCCCAGCATTTT. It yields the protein CASSRDRNQPQHF.

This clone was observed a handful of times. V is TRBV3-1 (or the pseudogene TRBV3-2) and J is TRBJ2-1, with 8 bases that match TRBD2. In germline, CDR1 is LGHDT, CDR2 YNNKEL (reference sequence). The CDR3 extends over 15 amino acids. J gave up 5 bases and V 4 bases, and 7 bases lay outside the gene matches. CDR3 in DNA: TGTGCCAGCAGCCCTAGACTAGCGCTGAACAATGAGCAGTTCTTC. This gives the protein CASSPRLALNNEQFF.

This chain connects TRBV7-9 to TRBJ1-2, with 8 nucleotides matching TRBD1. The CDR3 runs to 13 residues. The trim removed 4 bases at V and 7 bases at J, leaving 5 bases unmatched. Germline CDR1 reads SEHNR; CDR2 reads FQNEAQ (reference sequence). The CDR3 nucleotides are TGTGCCAGCAGCTGGGGACAGGCTGTTGGCTACACCTTC. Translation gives CASSWGQAVGYTF. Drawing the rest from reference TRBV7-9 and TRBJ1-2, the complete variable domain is DTGVSQNPRHKITKRGQNVTFRCDPISEHNRLYWYRQTLGQGPEFLTYFQNEAQLEKSRLLSDRFSAERPKGSFSTLEIQRTEQGDSAMYLCASSWGQAVGYTFGSGTRLTVV.

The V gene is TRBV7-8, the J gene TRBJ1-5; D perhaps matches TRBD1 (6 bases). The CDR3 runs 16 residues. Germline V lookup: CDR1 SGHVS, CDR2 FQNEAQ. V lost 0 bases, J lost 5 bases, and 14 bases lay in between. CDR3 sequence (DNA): TGTGCCAGCAGCTTAGCGCCACAGGGAAGGGATCAGCCCCAGCATTTT. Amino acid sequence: CASSLAPQGRDQPQHF.

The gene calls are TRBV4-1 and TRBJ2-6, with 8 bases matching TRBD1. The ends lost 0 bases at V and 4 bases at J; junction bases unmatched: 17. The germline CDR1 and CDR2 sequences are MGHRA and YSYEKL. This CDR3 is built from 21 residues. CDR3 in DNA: TGCGCCAGCAGCCAAGACGGGCAGGAAAGGAGACAGGGGACAGGGGCCAACGTCCTGACTTTC. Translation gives CASSQDGQERRQGTGANVLTF.

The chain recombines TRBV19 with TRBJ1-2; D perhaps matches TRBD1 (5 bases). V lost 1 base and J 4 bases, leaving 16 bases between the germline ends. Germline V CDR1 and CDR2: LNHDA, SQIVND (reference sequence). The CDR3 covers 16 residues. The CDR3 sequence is CASSIGGVHSFYGYTF. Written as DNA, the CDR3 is TGTGCCAGTAGTATAGGGGGGGTACACAGCTTCTATGGCTACACCTTC.

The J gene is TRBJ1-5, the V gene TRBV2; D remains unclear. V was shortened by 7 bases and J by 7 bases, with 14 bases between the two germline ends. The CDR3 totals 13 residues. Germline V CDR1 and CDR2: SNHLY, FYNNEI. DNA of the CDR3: TGTGCCAGCACCGGGGAAGGCGGGCAGCCCCAGCATTTT. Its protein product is CASTGEGGQPQHF.

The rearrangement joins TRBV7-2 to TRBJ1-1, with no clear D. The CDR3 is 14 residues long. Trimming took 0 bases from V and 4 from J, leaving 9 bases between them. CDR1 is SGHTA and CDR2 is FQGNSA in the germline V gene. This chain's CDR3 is CASSLAGRGTEAFF. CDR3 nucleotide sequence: TGTGCCAGCAGCTTAGCGGGTCGGGGCACTGAAGCTTTCTTT.

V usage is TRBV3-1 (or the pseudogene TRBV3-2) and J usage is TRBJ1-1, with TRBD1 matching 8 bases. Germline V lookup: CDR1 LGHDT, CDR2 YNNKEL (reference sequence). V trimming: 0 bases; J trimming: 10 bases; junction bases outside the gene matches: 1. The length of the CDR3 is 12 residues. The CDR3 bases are TGTGCCAGCAGCCAAGAGCAGGGGGCAGCTTTCTTT. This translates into CASSQEQGAAFF.

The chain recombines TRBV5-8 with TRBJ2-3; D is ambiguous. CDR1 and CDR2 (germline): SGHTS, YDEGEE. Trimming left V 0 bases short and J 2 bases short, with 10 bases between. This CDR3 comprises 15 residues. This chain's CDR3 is CASSLDGQITDTQYF. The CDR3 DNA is TGTGCCAGCAGCTTGGATGGGCAGATCACAGATACGCAGTATTTT.

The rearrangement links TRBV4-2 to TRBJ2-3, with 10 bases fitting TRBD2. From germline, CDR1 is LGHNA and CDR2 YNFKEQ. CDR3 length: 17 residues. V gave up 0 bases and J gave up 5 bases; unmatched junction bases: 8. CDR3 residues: CASSQESGRAWGDTQYF. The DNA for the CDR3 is TGTGCCAGCAGCCAAGAAAGCGGGAGGGCCTGGGGAGATACGCAGTATTTT.

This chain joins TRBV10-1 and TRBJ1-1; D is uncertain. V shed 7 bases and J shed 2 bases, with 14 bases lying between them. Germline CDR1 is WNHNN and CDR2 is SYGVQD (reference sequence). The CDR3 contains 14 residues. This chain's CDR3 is CASTPANSNTEAFF. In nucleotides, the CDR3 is TGCGCCAGCACCCCCGCCAACAGCAACACTGAAGCTTTCTTT.

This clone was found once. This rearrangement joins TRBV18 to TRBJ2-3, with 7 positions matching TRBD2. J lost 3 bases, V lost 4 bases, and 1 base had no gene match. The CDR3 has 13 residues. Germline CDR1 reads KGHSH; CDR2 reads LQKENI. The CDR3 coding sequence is TGTGCCAGCTCACGGGACTATACAGATACGCAGTATTTT. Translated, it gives CASSRDYTDTQYF.

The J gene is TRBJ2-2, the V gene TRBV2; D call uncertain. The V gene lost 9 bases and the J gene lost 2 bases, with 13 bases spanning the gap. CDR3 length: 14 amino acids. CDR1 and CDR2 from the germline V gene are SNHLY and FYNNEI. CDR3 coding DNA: TGTGCCAGGGCGTCGGCAGGAAACACCGGGGAGCTGTTTTTT. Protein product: CARASAGNTGELFF.

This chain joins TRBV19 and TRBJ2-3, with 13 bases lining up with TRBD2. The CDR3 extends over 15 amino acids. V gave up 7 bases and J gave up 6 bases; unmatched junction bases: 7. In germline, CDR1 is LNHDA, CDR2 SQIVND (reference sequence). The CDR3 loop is CASNELAGGPDTQYF. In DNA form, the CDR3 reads TGTGCCAGTAATGAACTAGCGGGAGGGCCCGATACGCAGTATTTT.

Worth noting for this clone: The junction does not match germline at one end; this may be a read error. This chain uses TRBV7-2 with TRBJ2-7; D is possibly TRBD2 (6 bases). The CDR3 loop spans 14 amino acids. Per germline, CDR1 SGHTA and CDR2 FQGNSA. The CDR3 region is CVSSLGGDLYEQYF. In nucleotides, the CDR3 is TGTGTCAGCAGCTTAGGCGGGGATCTCTACGAGCAGTACTTC.

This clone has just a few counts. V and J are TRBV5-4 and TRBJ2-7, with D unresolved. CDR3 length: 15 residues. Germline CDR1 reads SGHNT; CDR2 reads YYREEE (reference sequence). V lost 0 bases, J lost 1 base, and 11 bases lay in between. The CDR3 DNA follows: TGTGCCAGCAGCTTGGGACTGATACCATCCTACGAGCAGTACTTC. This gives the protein CASSLGLIPSYEQYF.